This TCR beta chain was documented in a study of T cell repertoires in cytomegalovirus infection (dated by TCRdb to about 2019). About the study as a whole: Donor HLA type was relevant to the analysis, because carriage of CMV infection together with the matching HLA type was indicated by public TCR beta signatures.

This clonotype was seen at least ten times. Its specific antigen is unknown. Base-call qualities are not available, and no considerably larger clone is one nucleotide away. The sample was run on an Illumina HiSeq 1500. Through fastp at Q25 and MiXCR, TCRdb rebuilt clones from the public reads, retaining in-frame beta chains. All rows with the same CDR3 protein become a single entry with the most common DNA and genes. This sample gives 300,000 or so distinct CDR3 sequences in total; roughly a tenth of them show up just once. The ten largest clonotypes hold approximately 2.3% of the sample. Broader findings and caveats from the paper: The ex vivo response was dominated by HLA-C-restricted CMV-specific TCR beta clonotypes, which also provided the single most frequent clonotype in two of eight donors. In both this cohort and an independent roughly 350-donor cohort, the cumulative frequency of public TCR beta family members distinguished carriers of CMV infection plus the relevant HLA type.

From the germline V gene (reference sequence), CDR1 is LNHDA and CDR2 is SQIVND. At the junction V is shortened by 3 bases and J by 5 bases; bases outside the gene matches: 6. The CDR3, cysteine through phenylalanine, is 15 amino acids long. Only CDR3 DNA remains: 45 bases, in frame from the first base. Sequencing input: PBMCs. The rearranged segments are TRBV19 and TRBJ2-2, and 7 junctional nucleotides match TRBD1. The receptor was isolated from a human donor in good health (CMV status not recorded). Some clones in this sample may be carry-over from other donors' samples. The CDR3 here reads CASSIPKQGTGELFF. Read as DNA, the sequence is TGTGCCAGTAGTATCCCCAAACAGGGGACCGGGGAGCTGTTTTTT. Extended through the reference TRBV19 and TRBJ2-2 proteins, this CDR3 yields the full variable domain: DGGITQSPKYLFRKEGQNVTLSCEQNLNHDAMYWYRQDPGQGLRLIYYSQIVNDFQKGDIAEGYSVSREKKESFPLTVTSAQKNPTAFYLCASSIPKQGTGELFFGEGSRLTVL.